The 9 T cell receptor beta chains given below trace back to one sample, sequenced in a study of T cells in Graves' hyperthyroidism and ophthalmopathy. Amplification of TCR beta CDR3 regions used RNA as the template. The TCR CDR3 was amplified in a first-round RT-PCR using the HTBI primer set. MiXCR, applied by TCRdb to the multiplex PCR reads, yields one record per CDR3 protein. The table records about 660,000 distinct CDR3 sequences, roughly 46% of them present only once. Sequencing input: peripheral blood or thyroid tissue (not recorded which). These receptors were obtained from an adult man with Graves' disease, either hyperthyroidism or ophthalmopathy (not recorded which).

Details on this clonotype: One base away lies a much larger clone, so this may be a sequencing read error. V is TRBV29-1 and J is TRBJ2-2, with 7 positions matching TRBD2. The germline gives CDR1 SQVTM, CDR2 ANQGSEA. The CDR3 contains 14 residues. Trimming took 4 bases from V and 1 from J; bases not matched to a gene: 3. In DNA, the CDR3 is TGCAGCGTTGTAGTAGCGGGGAACACCGGGGAGCTGTTTTTT. Translation: CSVVVAGNTGELFF.

The rearrangement joins TRBV20-1 to TRBJ2-7; a weak D match, TRBD2 (5 bases). The germline V and J ends were trimmed by 6 bases and 3 bases, with 12 bases remaining between them. Germline V gene lookup returns CDR1 DFQATT and CDR2 SNEGSKA (reference sequence). The CDR3 loop spans 12 amino acids. The chain's CDR3 is CSAEDDGYEQYF. The CDR3 DNA is TGCAGTGCGGAGGACGACGGCTACGAGCAGTACTTC.

As concerns this clonotype: An end of the junction differs from the germline gene, which may be a read error. The chain recombines TRBV29-1 with TRBJ2-6; D may correspond to TRBD1 or TRBD2 (5 bases each). The germline V gene has CDR1 SQVTM and CDR2 ANQGSEA. This CDR3 has 11 amino acids. The CDR3 DNA reads as TGCAGCGTCGGGGACGCCGGGAATGAAGCTTTC. Protein sequence: CSVGDAGNEAF.

The sample holds a few counts of this clonotype. The chain has TRBV7-9 and TRBJ2-7, with D unclear. Germline V lookup: CDR1 SEHNR, CDR2 FQNEAQ (reference sequence). V was cut by 3 bases and J by 0 bases, with 9 bases left in between. This CDR3 spans 14 amino acids. CDR3 loop: CASSFQAGSYEQYF. For the CDR3, the DNA is TGTGCCAGCAGCTTCCAGGCAGGCTCCTACGAGCAGTACTTC.

This clonotype occurred a few times. The V call is TRBV5-8, the J call TRBJ1-4; TRBD1 agrees at 7 bases. Germline CDR1 and CDR2: SGHTS and YDEGEE. This CDR3 comprises 14 residues. Trimming removed 1 base from V and 8 bases from J; junction bases left unmatched: 5. CDR3: CASSLSGQEEKLFF. The CDR3 DNA sequence: TGTGCCAGCAGCTTGTCAGGACAGGAGGAAAAACTGTTTTTT.

This clonotype has a handful of counts. This chain uses TRBV25-1 with TRBJ1-1, with TRBD1 matching 10 bases. V gave up 6 bases and J gave up 3 bases; unmatched junction bases: 13. Germline CDR1 is MGHDK and CDR2 is SYGVNS. The CDR3 loop spans 17 amino acids. The CDR3 DNA reads TGTGCCAGCAGCCCCAGGGACAGGGGCAGGGCGGACACTGAAGCTTTCTTT. Translated: CASSPRDRGRADTEAFF.

This clonotype occurred a few times. V gene TRBV7-3 combines with J gene TRBJ1-6; no definite D call. Germline V gene sequence: CDR1 SGHTA, CDR2 FQGTGA. This CDR3 region has 12 residues. Trimming took 3 bases from V and 9 from J, leaving 6 bases between them. This chain's CDR3 is CASSFGVSPLHF. For the CDR3, the DNA is TGTGCCAGCAGCTTTGGGGTTTCACCCCTCCACTTT.

This clonotype is a singleton in its sample. This chain joins TRBV24-1 and TRBJ2-3; 12 bases agree with TRBD2. CDR3 length: 17 residues. Trimming removed 2 bases from V and 1 base from J; junction bases left unmatched: 3. In germline, CDR1 is KGHDR, CDR2 SFDVKD. Written as DNA, the CDR3 is TGTGCCACCAGTGATTGGAGGACTAGCGGGGGCACAGATACGCAGTATTTT. Its protein product is CATSDWRTSGGTDTQYF.

A few counts support this clonotype. CDR3 loop: CASSIPTGTYTEAFF. CDR3 bases: TGTGCCAGTAGTATCCCGACAGGGACCTACACTGAAGCTTTCTTT. The genes are TRBV19 and TRBJ1-1, with 7 positions matching TRBD1. The CDR3 extends over 15 amino acids. J lost 3 bases, V lost 3 bases, and 7 bases had no gene match. Germline V lookup: CDR1 LNHDA, CDR2 SQIVND (reference sequence).